The present T cell receptor beta chain was sequenced within a study of blood T cell repertoires in COVID-19. Across the study: The United States, Italy and Spain were the sources of the acute and convalescent COVID-19 samples.

Participants were placed into cohorts based on the clinical history they reported. Original processing methods: Amplification of reference gene primers was used by the study to estimate nucleated cell counts. The assay was immunoSEQ multiplex PCR, and TCRdb's table has in-frame clones only and misses some. That table furnishes V, J and clone size, whereas the DNA furnished D and trimming. This sample yields 200,000 to 300,000 clones, of which 88% are seen a single time; 2.5% to 4% belongs to the top ten. CDR3 size: 14 residues. The receptor was isolated from a woman aged 40 to 50 who had been exposed to COVID-19. The sample taken for sequencing was PBMCs or T cells enriched from blood (not recorded which). This chain joins TRBV21-1 and TRBJ2-1; the table's TRBD2 call for D was not verified on the DNA. TRBV21-1 is an annotated pseudogene. As DNA, the CDR3 is TGTGCCAGCAGAAGCGGGAGGGCCTTCGATGAGCAGTTCTTC. Translated: CASRSGRAFDEQFF.